This is a list of T cell receptor beta chains from one sample in a study of CD8+ T cells in alopecia areata. Profiling relied on immunoSEQ multiplex PCR, and the TCRdb table lists in-frame clones only, not all of them. This sample yields 150,000 to 200,000 clones, of which approximately 61% are seen a single time; just over 1% belongs to the top ten. This specimen consisted of CD4+ T cells sorted from blood, obtained at week 24, from a patient treated with tofacitinib. Receptors originate from a human donor with alopecia areata. Both conserved end residues are part of each CDR3. D genes are given only for firm matches. The listing skips clone size in some rows; elsewhere it reads once, few, many or a size class.

CASSLGLASTDTQYF,TGTGCCAGCAGCTTAGGACTAGCGAGCACAGATACGCAGTATTTT,TRBJ2-3,TRBD2,NA,TRBV7-2
CASSGEVKGTDTQYF,TGTGCCAGCTCGGGAGAGGTAAAAGGCACAGATACGCAGTATTTT,TRBJ2-3,NA,NA,TRBV5-4
CASSLALLGYGYTF,TGTGCCAGCAGCTTAGCGCTTTTGGGCTATGGCTACACCTTC,TRBJ1-2,NA,NA,TRBV7-2
CASSKTRARGAFF,TGTGCCAGCAGTAAGACAAGAGCCCGCGGAGCTTTCTTT,TRBJ1-1,NA,NA,TRBV6-5
CATSRERTGGETQYF,TGTGCCACCAGCAGAGAGCGGACAGGCGGGGAGACCCAGTACTTC,TRBJ2-5,TRBD1,NA,TRBV15
CASSEYPMGSGGGDTQYF,TGTGCCAGCAGTGAATACCCGATGGGTAGCGGGGGGGGAGATACGCAGTATTTT,TRBJ2-3,TRBD2,NA,TRBV25-1
CAIAGTSGDPTQYF,TGTGCCATCGCGGGGACTAGCGGGGATCCGACCCAGTACTTC,TRBJ2-5,TRBD2,NA,TRBV10-3
CASSQDRDYGYTF,TGCGCCAGCAGCCAAGACAGGGACTATGGCTACACCTTC,TRBJ1-2,NA,NA,TRBV4-3
CGSSLGGSGGYTF,TGTGGCAGCAGCTTAGGCGGGAGCGGAGGCTACACCTTC,TRBJ1-2,NA,few,TRBV7-9
CASSPGDRDRNSPLHF,TGTGCCAGCAGCCCGGGAGACCGGGACAGAAATTCACCCCTCCACTTT,TRBJ1-6,TRBD1,NA,TRBV7-9
CASSGSDGSSYNEQFF,TGTGCCAGCAGTGGATCGGACGGGAGCTCCTACAATGAGCAGTTCTTC,TRBJ2-1,NA,NA,TRBV25-1
CSVEDFGGRMNEQFF,TGCAGCGTTGAAGATTTCGGGGGCAGGATGAATGAGCAGTTCTTC,TRBJ2-1,NA,NA,TRBV29-1
CSVEGFRGSGTEAFF,TGCAGCGTTGAAGGCTTCAGGGGGTCGGGCACTGAAGCTTTCTTT,TRBJ1-1,TRBD1,NA,TRBV29-1
CASSSGWGINGYTF,TGTGCCAGCAGCTCCGGCTGGGGAATTAATGGCTACACCTTC,TRBJ1-2,NA,few,TRBV5-6
CAWSDHLAGRNIQYF,TGTGCCTGGAGTGACCACCTAGCGGGGAGAAACATTCAGTACTTC,TRBJ2-4,TRBD2,few,TRBV30
CASSEVNTEAFF,TGTGCCAGCAGTGAAGTGAACACTGAAGCTTTCTTT,TRBJ1-1,NA,NA,TRBV2
CASSRAYEQYF,TGTGCCAGCAGCAGGGCGTACGAGCAGTACTTC,TRBJ2-7,NA,few,TRBV5-6
CASSSTGTPDYGYTF,TGTGCCAGCAGCTCTACAGGGACCCCGGACTATGGCTACACCTTC,TRBJ1-2,NA,NA,TRBV5-6
CASRTTGSISYEQYF,TGTGCCAGCAGGACCACCGGGTCAATCTCCTACGAGCAGTACTTC,TRBJ2-7,NA,NA,TRBV7-2
CASSRLVGETQYF,TGTGCCAGCAGTCGACTAGTAGGGGAGACCCAGTACTTC,TRBJ2-5,NA,NA,TRBV27
CASRSGIEQPQHF,TGTGCCAGCAGGTCAGGGATTGAGCAGCCCCAGCATTTT,TRBJ1-5,NA,few,TRBV6-6
CASSVGQGVSPLHF,TGTGCCAGCAGCGTAGGACAGGGGGTCTCACCCCTCCACTTT,TRBJ1-6,TRBD1,NA,TRBV9
CASSPGRAKTQETQYF,TGTGCCAGCAGCCCTGGCAGAGCCAAGACCCAAGAGACCCAGTACTTC,TRBJ2-5,NA,NA,TRBV7-7
CASSPDRVGYTF,TGTGCCAGCAGTCCCGACAGGGTGGGCTACACCTTC,TRBJ1-2,TRBD1,NA,TRBV27
CASSQELQGRGYTF,TGTGCCAGCAGCCAAGAGTTGCAGGGGAGGGGCTACACCTTC,TRBJ1-2,NA,NA,TRBV14
CSVGGLGDQPQHF,TGCAGCGTTGGTGGGCTCGGCGATCAGCCCCAGCATTTT,TRBJ1-5,NA,NA,TRBV29-1
CACTYFGETQYF,TGTGCCTGCACCTACTTTGGAGAGACCCAGTACTTC,TRBJ2-5,NA,NA,TRBV30
CASSFGDHSGNTIYF,TGTGCCAGCAGCTTCGGCGACCACTCTGGAAACACCATATATTTT,TRBJ1-3,NA,few,TRBV7-2
CGGRGDQETQYF,TGTGGGGGACGGGGGGATCAAGAGACCCAGTACTTC,TRBJ2-5,TRBD2,NA,TRBV30
CASSLVSARGYNEQFF,TGTGCCAGCAGCTTGGTGTCGGCTCGGGGATACAATGAGCAGTTCTTC,TRBJ2-1,NA,NA,TRBV5-6
CASSLDPWGEQFF,TGTGCCAGCAGCCTGGACCCCTGGGGTGAGCAGTTCTTC,TRBJ2-1,NA,NA,TRBV7-2
CSVEAGTGGSEQYF,TGCAGCGTTGAAGCCGGGACAGGGGGCTCCGAGCAGTACTTC,TRBJ2-7,TRBD1,NA,TRBV29-1
CAWSPGATEAFF,TGTGCCTGGAGCCCAGGGGCGACTGAAGCTTTCTTT,TRBJ1-1,NA,NA,TRBV30
CASSQDASGLTPGEQFF,TGCGCCAGCAGCCAAGACGCTTCCGGACTAACCCCGGGTGAGCAGTTCTTC,TRBJ2-1,NA,NA,TRBV4-3
CAWSVPSGNQPQHF,TGTGCCTGGAGTGTACCCTCCGGGAATCAGCCCCAGCATTTT,TRBJ1-5,NA,NA,TRBV30
CASSQSLGGRQPQHF,TGCGCCAGCAGTCAATCGTTGGGGGGAAGGCAGCCCCAGCATTTT,TRBJ1-5,NA,NA,TRBV23-1
CSVDYGIDTQYF,TGCAGCGTTGATTATGGGATCGATACGCAGTATTTT,TRBJ2-3,NA,NA,TRBV29-1
CASSLVSGLSYEQYF,TGCGCCAGCAGCTTGGTGTCAGGGCTGTCCTACGAGCAGTACTTC,TRBJ2-7,NA,NA,TRBV5-1
CASSPVGQETQYF,TGTGCCAGCTCACCGGTAGGGCAAGAGACCCAGTACTTC,TRBJ2-5,NA,NA,TRBV18
CASSQGRQIRTETQYF,TGCGCCAGCAGCCAAGGTCGTCAAATACGCACGGAGACCCAGTACTTC,TRBJ2-5,NA,NA,TRBV4-3
CASSTQGNTEAFF,TGTGCCAGCAGCACCCAGGGGAACACTGAAGCTTTCTTT,TRBJ1-1,NA,once,TRBV7-2